This T cell receptor beta chain was captured in a study of cytotoxic CD8 clonotypes in ibrutinib-treated CLL. Study-wide results and limits: Researchers report that baseline clonality outpaced age-matched healthy donors and tracked circulating CD8+ T-cell counts.

Regarding this clone: Its specificity is not known.

CDR3 length: 21 amino acids. Looked up from germline, CDR1 is MNHEY and CDR2 is SMNVEV (reference sequence). V lost 2 bases, J lost 6 bases, and 33 bases lay in between. Investigators sought sequencing depths of between 1 in 200,000 and 1 in 1 million T cells. Assay: immunoSEQ multiplex PCR; the TCRdb copy retains only in-frame clones and omits some. In the table there are 130,000 or so clones, approximately 80% of which are singletons. The rearrangement links TRBV27 to TRBJ2-3; perhaps D is TRBD1 or TRBD2 (10 bases each). The sequence was obtained from a human donor with chronic lymphocytic leukemia. The source material was PBMCs, sampled after 12 months of ibrutinib treatment. This CDR3 is CASSLKSGTGVEREGRDTQYF. CDR3 sequence (DNA): TGTGCCAGCAGTTTAAAATCCGGGACAGGGGTTGAGCGGGAGGGCCGGGATACGCAGTATTTT.